These 9 T cell receptor beta chains were all obtained from the same sample, sequenced in a study of blood T cells in healthy people across ages. A second PCR, run for roughly 7 to 11 cycles, used a sample-barcoded 5' primer plus a J-beta primer mix. TCRdb processed the 5' RACE reads anew with MiXCR; each CDR3 protein has one entry. The top ten hold 10% to 15% of the sample, which has 650,000 to 1,000,000 distinct CDR3 sequences, about 34% seen once. Sequenced material: blood. The receptor set was obtained from a man younger than 30 in good health.

Comment on this clonotype: One end of the junction is discordant with germline, which a read error may explain. The V gene is TRBV6-1, the J gene TRBJ2-1, with 13 bases matching TRBD2. CDR1 is MNHNS, CDR2 SASEGT, per germline. The CDR3 has 17 residues. In DNA, the CDR3 is TGTGCCAGCAGCGGACTAGCGGGGGAGGTGTCCTACAATGAGCGGTTCTTC. Translating gives CASSGLAGEVSYNERFF.

Only a few counts were recorded for this clonotype. The chain joins TRBV9 to TRBJ2-3, with TRBD1 matching 8 bases. With V trimmed by 0 bases and J by 2 bases, 5 bases remained unmatched. CDR1 is SGDLS and CDR2 is YYNGEE in the germline V gene. This CDR3 is 16 amino acids long. The CDR3 here is CASSVATGQATDTQYF. CDR3 in DNA: TGTGCCAGCAGCGTAGCTACGGGACAGGCCACAGATACGCAGTATTTT.

This clonotype was recorded at least ten times. The chain recombines TRBV10-3 with TRBJ2-7; D unclear. The length of the CDR3 is 14 residues. Trimming left V 9 bases short and J 4 bases short, with 19 bases between. CDR1 is ENHRY, CDR2 SYGVKD, per germline. In DNA, the CDR3 is TGTGCCATTGGAACCGGCGACACCGAATACGAGCAGTACTTC. Protein: CAIGTGDTEYEQYF.

J is TRBJ1-5 and V is TRBV20-1, with a tentative D call TRBD1 (6 bases). The V end was cut by 3 bases, the J end by 7 bases, with 19 bases between. This CDR3 region has 15 residues. Germline lookup yields CDR1 DFQATT and CDR2 SNEGSKA (reference sequence). The CDR3 loop reads CSASSAGEVDQPQHF. DNA for the CDR3: TGCAGTGCTAGCTCGGCAGGGGAGGTGGACCAGCCCCAGCATTTT.

The chain is built from TRBV7-2 and TRBJ2-3; 9 positions match TRBD1. There are 16 residues in the CDR3. From germline, CDR1 is SGHTA and CDR2 FQGNSA. V lost 5 bases, J lost 0 bases, and 6 bases stayed unmatched. The CDR3, as DNA: TGTGCCAGCAGCAGCGGGACAGGGCCAAGCACAGATACGCAGTATTTT. Translating gives CASSSGTGPSTDTQYF.

This rearrangement joins TRBV19 to TRBJ2-7; D possibly corresponds to TRBD1 (6 bases). This CDR3 is 14 amino acids long. V lost 3 bases and J 7 bases, leaving 16 bases between the germline ends. The germline V gene has CDR1 LNHDA and CDR2 SQIVND (reference sequence). The CDR3 DNA is TGTGCCAGTAGTATTGGGCAGTGGGACAATGAGCAGTACTTC. As protein: CASSIGQWDNEQYF.

The chain combines TRBV18 with TRBJ2-6; D may match TRBD1 or TRBD2 (5 bases each). Trimming stripped 2 bases from V and 4 bases from J, with 18 bases between. The germline gives CDR1 KGHSH, CDR2 LQKENI. This CDR3 spans 18 amino acids. CDR3 residues: CASSPSRWLGDGANVLTF. CDR3 nucleotides: TGTGCCAGCTCACCATCGCGCTGGCTAGGGGACGGGGCCAACGTCCTGACTTTC.

A word on this clonotype: The junction departs from germline at one end; a sequencing error may be responsible. V is TRBV4-3 and J is TRBJ2-3; D ambiguous. This CDR3 contains 18 residues. The germline V gene has CDR1 LGHNA and CDR2 YSLEER. The chain's CDR3 is CVSSQKRSAETSTDTQYF. The DNA of the CDR3 is TGCGTCAGCAGCCAAAAGAGGTCGGCAGAAACTAGCACAGATACGCAGTATTTT.

This clonotype has more than one count but fewer than ten. J is TRBJ2-2 and V is TRBV12-3 or TRBV12-4, with D perhaps matching TRBD1 (6 bases). This CDR3 spans 14 amino acids. The V gene lost 3 bases and the J gene lost 6 bases, with 11 bases spanning the gap. The CDR3 is CASSFETGAGELFF. The DNA of the CDR3 is TGTGCCAGCAGTTTCGAGACAGGTGCCGGGGAGCTGTTTTTT.